This T cell receptor (beta chain) was captured by sequencing in a study of blood T cell repertoires in COVID-19. The wider study: The United States, Italy and Spain were the sources of the acute and convalescent COVID-19 samples.

The method was immunoSEQ multiplex PCR; TCRdb's version includes in-frame clones alone and lacks a portion of them. The sample contains 150,000 to 200,000 clones, roughly 91% of which appear only once. The V gene's germline CDR1 is DFQATT and CDR2 SNEGSKA (reference sequence). The V and J ends lost 3 bases and 2 bases, in that order; junction bases with no gene match: 8. CDR3 length: 15 residues. The chain joins TRBV20-1 to TRBJ2-3; TRBD1 aligns across 7 bases. This clonotype originated in a human donor in a cohort sampled during active COVID-19. The sample taken for sequencing was peripheral blood. CDR3 nucleotide sequence: TGCAGTGCTAGTTCCGGACAGGAGAACACAGATACGCAGTATTTT. Encoded protein: CSASSGQENTDTQYF.